This TCR beta chain was captured in a study of cytomegalovirus exposure and HLA in healthy donors. Points on this clone: Its specificity is unknown.

Both 60 Vbeta primers and 13 Jbeta primers went into the PCR. As originally analysed: In a later analysis, some 10 million of 75 million to 90 million unique beta chains occurred in at least two donors. TCRdb's table, derived via immunoSEQ multiplex PCR, lists solely in-frame clones and lacks some. From that table come the V and J calls and clone size; the DNA was used to work out D and trimming. Of about 80,000 clones listed, approximately 80% are singletons. Findings of the study overall: Accurate predictions that matched the HLA-A and HLA-B alleles of most subjects were reportedly made from TCR beta sequences. Presence/absence analyses took donor sequencing depth as roughly uniform.

Per germline, CDR1 KGHSH and CDR2 LQKENI. There are 14 residues in the CDR3. V lost 2 bases and J lost 9, with 17 bases in between. The rearrangement joins TRBV18 to TRBJ2-7, with D unclear. The origin of this receptor is a woman between 50 and 59 years old in good health and CMV-seropositive. Sequenced: PBMCs. The CDR3 sequence is CASSPGPGPLGQYV. DNA for the CDR3: TGTGCCAGCTCACCAGGACCGGGCCCCCTGGGGCAGTACGTC.